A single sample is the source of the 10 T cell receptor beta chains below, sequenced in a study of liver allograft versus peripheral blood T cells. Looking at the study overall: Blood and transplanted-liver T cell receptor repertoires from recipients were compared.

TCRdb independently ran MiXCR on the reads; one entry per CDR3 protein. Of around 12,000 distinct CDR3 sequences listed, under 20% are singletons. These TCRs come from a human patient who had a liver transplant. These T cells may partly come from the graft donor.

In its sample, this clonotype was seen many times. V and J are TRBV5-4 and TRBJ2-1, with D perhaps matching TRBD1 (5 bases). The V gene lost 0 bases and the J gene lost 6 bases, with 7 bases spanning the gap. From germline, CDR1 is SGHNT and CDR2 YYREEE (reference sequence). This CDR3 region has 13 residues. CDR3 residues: CASSLAGSNEQFF. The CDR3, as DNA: TGTGCCAGCAGCTTGGCAGGGTCCAATGAGCAGTTCTTC.

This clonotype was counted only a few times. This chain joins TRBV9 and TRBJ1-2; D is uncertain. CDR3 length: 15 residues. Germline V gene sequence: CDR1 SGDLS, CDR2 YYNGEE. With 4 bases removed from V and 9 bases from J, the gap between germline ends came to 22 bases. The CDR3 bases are TGTGCCAGCAGCTCCAACCCCCGGCGCGGTTTCAGCTACACCTTC. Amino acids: CASSSNPRRGFSYTF.

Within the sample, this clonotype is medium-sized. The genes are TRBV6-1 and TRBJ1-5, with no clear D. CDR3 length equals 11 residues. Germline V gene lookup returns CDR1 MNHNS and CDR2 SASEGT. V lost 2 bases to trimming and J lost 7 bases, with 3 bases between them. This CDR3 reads CASSEFQPQHF. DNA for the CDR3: TGTGCCAGCAGTGAATTCCAGCCCCAGCATTTT.

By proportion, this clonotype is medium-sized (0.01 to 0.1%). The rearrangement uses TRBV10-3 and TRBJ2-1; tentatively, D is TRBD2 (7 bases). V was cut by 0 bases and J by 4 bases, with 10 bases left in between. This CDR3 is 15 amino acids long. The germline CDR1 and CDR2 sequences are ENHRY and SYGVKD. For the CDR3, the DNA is TGTGCCATCAGTGAGTCGGGAGGGGGGTACAATGAGCAGTTCTTC. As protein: CAISESGGGYNEQFF.

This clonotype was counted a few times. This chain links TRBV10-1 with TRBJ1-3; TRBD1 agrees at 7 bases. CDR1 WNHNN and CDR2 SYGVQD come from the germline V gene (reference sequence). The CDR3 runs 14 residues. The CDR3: CQKGGTMPIRTIYF. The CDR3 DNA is TGCCAGAAAGGGGGCACTATGCCAATTAGGACCATATATTTT.

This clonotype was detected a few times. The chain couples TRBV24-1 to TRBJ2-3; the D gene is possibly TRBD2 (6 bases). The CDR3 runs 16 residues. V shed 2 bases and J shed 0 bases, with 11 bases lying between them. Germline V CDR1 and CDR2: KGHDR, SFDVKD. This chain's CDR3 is CATSDWLGTSTDTQYF. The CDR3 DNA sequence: TGTGCCACCAGTGATTGGCTAGGGACTAGCACAGATACGCAGTATTTT.

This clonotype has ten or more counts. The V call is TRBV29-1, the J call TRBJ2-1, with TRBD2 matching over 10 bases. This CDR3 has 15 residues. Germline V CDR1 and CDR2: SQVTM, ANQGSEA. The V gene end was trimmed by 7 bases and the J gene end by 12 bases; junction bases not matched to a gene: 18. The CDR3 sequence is CSAVTAGIIAGGQFF. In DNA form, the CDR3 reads TGCAGCGCCGTAACTGCGGGGATTATAGCGGGAGGGCAGTTCTTC.

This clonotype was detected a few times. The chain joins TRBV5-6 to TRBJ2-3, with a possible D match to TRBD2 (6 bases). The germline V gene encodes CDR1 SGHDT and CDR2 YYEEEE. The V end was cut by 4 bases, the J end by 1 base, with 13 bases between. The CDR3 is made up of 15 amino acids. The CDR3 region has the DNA TGTGCCAGCAGCCTAACGGGAGCAGGCACAGATACGCAGTATTTT. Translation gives CASSLTGAGTDTQYF.

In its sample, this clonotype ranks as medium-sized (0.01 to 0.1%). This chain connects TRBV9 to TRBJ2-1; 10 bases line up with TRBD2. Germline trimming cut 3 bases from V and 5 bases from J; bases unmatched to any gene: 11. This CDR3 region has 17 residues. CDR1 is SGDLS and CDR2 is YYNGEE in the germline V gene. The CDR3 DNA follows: TGTGCCAGCAGCGAGAGCGGGAGGGAGGTAACGAACAATGAGCAGTTCTTC. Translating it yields CASSESGREVTNNEQFF.

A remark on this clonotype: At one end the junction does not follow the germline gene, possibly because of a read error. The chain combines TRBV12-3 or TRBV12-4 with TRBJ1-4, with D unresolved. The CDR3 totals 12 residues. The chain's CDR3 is CASSLSNGKLFF. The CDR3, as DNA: TGTGCCAGCAGTCTCTCAAATGGAAAACTGTTTTTT.